The clone carrying this TCR beta chain was counted between two and nine times. What it recognizes is unknown. The V and J ends lost 5 bases and 3 bases respectively, with 11 bases between them. CDR1 is SGHRS, CDR2 YFSETQ, per germline. The CDR3 has 14 amino acids. Primers used in a second PCR of about 6 to 11 cycles were a sample-barcoded 5' primer and a J-beta primer mix. TCRdb ran MiXCR on the 5' RACE reads and lists one entry per CDR3 protein. There are 760,000 or so distinct CDR3 sequences in the sample; approximately 25% occur only once, and roughly a tenth lies in the top ten. These data originate in a study of blood T cells in healthy people across ages. On the study more broadly: Per two T cells, about one barcoded beta molecule was captured through template switching. Whole-study results and caveats: When one million T cells were used, diversity estimates were thought to be underestimates. Age showed a roughly linear inverse relationship with TCR beta diversity per million T cells.

This same sample was also taken into another study, of T cells of mothers and their children.

Sequenced sample: blood. V usage is TRBV5-1 and J usage is TRBJ1-4, with D tentatively TRBD1 (5 bases). This sequence originates from a boy younger than 18 in good health. The CDR3 coding sequence is TGCGCCAGCAGTACCGGGGGACCTAATGAAAAACTGTTTTTT. Amino acids: CASSTGGPNEKLFF.